This TCR beta chain appears in the sequencing data of a study of T-cell reconstitution after alpha-beta-depleted transplantation in children. Unique molecular identifiers tagged the TCRbeta library. TCRdb re-called the PCR reads through MiXCR, storing one row per CDR3 protein. The sample lists 600,000 to 700,000 distinct CDR3 sequences, roughly 17% occurring once. This CDR3 is 11 amino acids long. CDR1 and CDR2 (germline): SEHNR, FQNEAQ (reference sequence). This clonotype occurred a few times. The junction does not match germline at one end; this may be a read error. The sequencing here drew on PBMCs from the stem cell graft donor, taken from the stem cell graft. The TCR comes from a human donor who donated a stem cell graft to a child with acute myeloid leukemia. The J gene is TRBJ2-5, the V gene TRBV7-9; weak D call: TRBD1 (6 bases). The CDR3 sequence: CASSLGQAMSF. Written as DNA, the CDR3 is TGTGCCAGCAGCTTAGGACAGGCCATGAGCTTC. Full variable domain (rest looked up from reference TRBV7-9 and TRBJ2-5): DTGVSQNPRHKITKRGQNVTFRCDPISEHNRLYWYRQTLGQGPEFLTYFQNEAQLEKSRLLSDRFSAERPKGSFSTLEIQRTEQGDSAMYLCASSLGQAMSFGPGTRLLVL.